This TCR beta chain comes out of a study of regulatory T cells in long-lasting Graves disease. As to time point: persistent/refractory GD, antithyroid drugs over 5 years with positive TRAb. The TCR library was made from RNA that had been extracted from PBMCs in TRIzol. The CDR3 loop spans 17 amino acids. Germline V gene data show CDR1 as SGDLS and CDR2 as YYNGEE. The ends lost 3 bases at V and 4 bases at J; junction bases unmatched: 14. Building of the TCR beta libraries involved iRepertoire HTBI primers and Arm-PCR of CDR3 regions. A single record per CDR3 protein comes from TCRdb applying MiXCR to the multiplex PCR reads. This repertoire shows under 500,000 distinct CDR3 sequences, less than 25% found once; its top ten account for over 7.5%.

The chain employs TRBV9 and TRBJ2-5; 8 bases fit TRBD1. The clonotype originates from a female donor with Graves disease. The sample consisted of peripheral blood mononuclear cells (PBMCs), taken when the disease was refractory, from a patient treated with antithyroid drugs. DNA of the CDR3: TGTGCCAGCAGCGCACGTGCCCCTCTACAGGGGGGAGAGACCCAGTACTTC. This encodes CASSARAPLQGGETQYF.